One and the same sample provided the 10 T cell receptor beta chains below, sequenced in a study of OX40 agonist ivuxolimab in advanced cancers. TCRdb's copy holds only in-frame clones and misses some; the assay was immunoSEQ multiplex PCR. The table shows some 19,000 clones, with approximately 83% occurring only once. This sample comprised CD4+ or CD8+ T cells sorted from blood, obtained in a trial of the OX40 agonist ivuxolimab. The receptors here all came from an adult with an advanced solid tumor such as melanoma, head and neck, liver or kidney cancer.

The chain couples TRBV15 to TRBJ2-2, with D perhaps matching TRBD2 (5 bases). CDR3 length: 16 amino acids. V was clipped by 0 bases and J by 1 base, with 9 bases between them. Germline CDR1 LNHNV, CDR2 YYDKDF (reference sequence). The CDR3 is CATSRELGVNTGELFF. In DNA, the CDR3 is TGTGCCACCAGCAGAGAACTCGGGGTGAACACCGGGGAGCTGTTTTTT.

The chain combines TRBV4-2 with TRBJ2-7, with 9 bases identical to TRBD1. The V gene end was trimmed by 3 bases and the J gene end by 6 bases; junction bases not matched to a gene: 6. CDR3 size: 14 residues. Germline V gene lookup returns CDR1 LGHNA and CDR2 YNFKEQ. DNA for the CDR3: TGTGCCAGCAGCCAGGGACAGGGAGTGGCCGAGCAGTACTTC. Translated, it gives CASSQGQGVAEQYF.

Details on this clone: Since a far larger clone is one base different, this is likely a read error. This same CDR3 is encoded by further DNA sequences in the sample. The chain is built from TRBV5-2 and TRBJ1-1; the DNA was not compared with TRBD1, the D call given in the table. TRBV5-2 is labeled a pseudogene. CDR3 length equals 17 residues. The DNA of the CDR3 is TGTGCCAGCAGCCAAGAGTCGAATGAGGGGGCGAACACTGAAGCTTTCTTT. Protein: CASSQESNEGANTEAFF.

This clone was found a few times. This chain joins TRBV6-6 and TRBJ2-7; 7 bases agree with TRBD1. Germline CDR1 reads MNHNY; CDR2 reads SVGAGI (reference sequence). The J segment lost 7 bases and the V segment lost 5 bases, leaving 14 bases of the junction unmatched. The CDR3 length is 15 residues. The CDR3 region has the DNA TGTGCCAGCAGTGAGGAGAGGGGGCTGGTGGGGGAGCAGTACTTC. Translated, it gives CASSEERGLVGEQYF.

The J gene is TRBJ2-1, the V gene TRBV11-2; D not certain. Germline-derived CDR1 and CDR2 are SGHAT and FQNNGV. This CDR3 comprises 15 residues. The V end lost 4 bases, the J end lost 0 bases, and 10 bases lay between the germline ends. The CDR3 coding sequence is TGTGCCAGCAGCTCCTGGACGGGCTCCTACAATGAGCAGTTCTTC. Protein: CASSSWTGSYNEQFF.

This clone is judged medium-sized. The chain carries TRBV5-1 and TRBJ1-2; TRBD1 agrees at 7 bases. Germline V gene sequence: CDR1 SGHRS, CDR2 YFSETQ. After removal of 0 bases from V and 8 bases from J, the junction contained 7 bases not matched to a gene. The CDR3 has 14 residues. The CDR3 DNA reads TGCGCCAGCAGCTTGGTAGACAGGGTAGAGGGCTACACCTTC. The encoded protein is CASSLVDRVEGYTF.

The V and J genes are TRBV27 and TRBJ2-7; tentatively, D is TRBD2 (7 bases). V shed 7 bases and J shed 7 bases, with 23 bases lying between them. The CDR3 has 15 residues. Germline CDR1 is MNHEY and CDR2 is SMNVEV (reference sequence). The CDR3 protein is CASKDPSWGGLEQYF. The CDR3 DNA reads TGTGCCAGCAAGGACCCCTCGTGGGGGGGCCTTGAGCAGTACTTC.

The chain couples TRBV4-1 to TRBJ1-1, with 7 bases fitting TRBD1. The ends lost 0 bases at V and 0 bases at J; junction bases unmatched: 4. Per germline, CDR1 MGHRA and CDR2 YSYEKL. The length of the CDR3 is 16 residues. For the CDR3, the DNA is TGCGCCAGCAGCCAAGAGACAGGGAACATGAACACTGAAGCTTTCTTT. This translates into CASSQETGNMNTEAFF.

The genes are TRBV4-2 and TRBJ2-3; no definite D call. CDR1 is LGHNA and CDR2 is YNFKEQ in the germline V gene. Between the trimmed V and J ends, which lost 0 bases and 4 bases, there was a span of 20 bases. The length of the CDR3 is 18 residues. The CDR3 loop is CASSQDHAVASWADTQYF. For the CDR3, the DNA is TGTGCCAGCAGCCAAGATCACGCAGTGGCTAGTTGGGCAGATACGCAGTATTTT.

The chain uses TRBV4-1 and TRBJ2-7; possibly TRBD1 or TRBD2 for D (5 bases each). V was cut by 1 base and J by 3 bases, with 16 bases left in between. The germline gives CDR1 MGHRA, CDR2 YSYEKL. The CDR3 runs 16 residues. The CDR3 is CASSQAPGSLGYEQYF. DNA of the CDR3: TGCGCCAGCAGCCAAGCCCCAGGGAGCCTGGGCTACGAGCAGTACTTC.